These 16 T cell receptor beta chains came from one sample sequenced in a study of T cells in tumors after PD-1 blockade. Generated by immunoSEQ multiplex PCR, the TCRdb table keeps only in-frame clones and is missing some. The sample consists of under 50,000 clones, approximately 79% of them appearing once. Source: PBMCs, taken before anti-PD-1 therapy. The source of these receptors is a human donor with advanced basal cell or squamous cell carcinoma (not recorded which).

As to this clone: An end of the junction does not agree with germline; a read error may underlie this. V usage is TRBV6-5 and J usage is TRBJ1-3; tentatively, D is TRBD1 (6 bases). The CDR3 contains 14 residues. Germline V gives CDR1 MNHEY, CDR2 SVGAGI. The CDR3 spells CASIQTGSRNTIYF. The CDR3 DNA reads TGTGCCAGCATTCAGACAGGCTCTAGAAACACCATATATTTT.

The chain carries TRBV5-4 and TRBJ2-1, with 9 bases aligning to TRBD1. With V trimmed by 5 bases and J by 12 bases, 6 bases remained unmatched. Looked up from germline, CDR1 is SGHNT and CDR2 is YYREEE (reference sequence). The CDR3 consists of 12 residues. The CDR3 spells CASRAGQGTQFF. CDR3 bases: TGTGCCAGCAGAGCGGGACAGGGAACGCAGTTCTTC.

This rearrangement joins TRBV11-1 to TRBJ1-5; TRBD1 might be the D (5 bases). CDR1 is SGHAT and CDR2 is FQDESV in the germline V gene (reference sequence). Trimming stripped 1 base from V and 7 bases from J, with 8 bases between. The length of the CDR3 is 13 residues. CDR3 sequence reads: CASSLGWDQPQHF. CDR3 nucleotide sequence: TGTGCCAGCAGCTTAGGCTGGGACCAGCCCCAGCATTTT. The full variable domain, with the rest looked up from reference TRBV11-1 and TRBJ1-5, is EAEVAQSPRYKITEKSQAVAFWCDPISGHATLYWYRQILGQGPELLVQFQDESVVDDSQLPKDRFSAERLKGVDSTLKIQPAELGDSAMYLCASSLGWDQPQHFGDGTRLSIL.

The chain uses TRBV7-8 and TRBJ2-2, with 13 positions matching TRBD2. The CDR3 is 17 amino acids. Germline assignment: CDR1 SGHVS and CDR2 FQNEAQ. V trimming: 5 bases; J trimming: 7 bases; junction bases outside the gene matches: 10. This CDR3 reads CASSHTGLAGVGGELFF. The CDR3 nucleotides read TGTGCCAGCAGCCATACTGGACTAGCGGGAGTTGGCGGGGAGCTGTTTTTT.

The J gene is TRBJ1-2, the V gene TRBV2, with 7 bases identical to TRBD1. Germline V gives CDR1 SNHLY, CDR2 FYNNEI. CDR3 length: 18 amino acids. V lost 4 bases, J lost 4 bases, and 18 bases stayed unmatched. As DNA, the CDR3 is TGTGCCAGCAGTGTAACGGGAAACAGGGGCGCAGGGGGCTATGGCTACACCTTC. Its translation: CASSVTGNRGAGGYGYTF.

The genes are TRBV27 and TRBJ2-5; no definite D call. From germline, CDR1 is MNHEY and CDR2 SMNVEV (reference sequence). V was pared by 5 bases and J by 1 base, with 11 bases between. The CDR3 spans 14 residues. DNA of the CDR3: TGTGCCAGCAGTCCCGGACCGTTCCAAGAGACCCAGTACTTC. Translation gives CASSPGPFQETQYF.

The V gene is TRBV5-1, the J gene TRBJ2-7; maybe TRBD2 (5 bases). Deletions cut 0 bases from V and 8 bases from J, with 15 bases between. The CDR3 contains 14 residues. Germline V gene lookup returns CDR1 SGHRS and CDR2 YFSETQ. CDR3 DNA: TGCGCCAGCAGCTTGGGGGAAGGAGGCTTAAAGCAGTACTTC. It specifies CASSLGEGGLKQYF.

The CDR3 DNA reads TGTGCCAGCAGCTTGCACAGGGACTCTGAAGCTTTCTTT. Its translation is CASSLHRDSEAFF. The rearrangement links TRBV7-9 to TRBJ1-1; a possible D gene is TRBD1 (6 bases). This CDR3 region has 13 residues. Germline CDR1 reads SEHNR; CDR2 reads FQNEAQ (reference sequence). The V and J ends lost 3 bases and 6 bases respectively, with 11 bases between them.

Of note for this clone: The sample carries other DNA sequences with the same CDR3. The gene calls are TRBV9 and TRBJ2-5, with D possibly being TRBD2 (5 bases). The CDR3 covers 14 residues. Trimming took 0 bases from V and 3 from J, leaving 9 bases between them. CDR1 is SGDLS, CDR2 YYNGEE, per germline. In DNA form, the CDR3 reads TGTGCCAGCAGCGTAGGAGCAGCGGAAGAGACCCAGTACTTC. It codes for CASSVGAAEETQYF.

This clone has a single count. The chain combines TRBV3-1 (or the pseudogene TRBV3-2) with TRBJ2-2, with TRBD2 matching 13 bases. There are 18 residues in the CDR3. Germline V gene lookup returns CDR1 LGHDT and CDR2 YNNKEL (reference sequence). Losses at the gene ends were 2 bases for V and 4 bases for J; bases not matched to a gene: 7. The CDR3 sequence: CASSQRGLAGESTGELFF. The CDR3 DNA reads as TGTGCCAGCAGCCAACGAGGACTAGCGGGAGAATCCACCGGGGAGCTGTTTTTT.

This chain joins TRBV9 and TRBJ2-7; 9 nucleotides line up with TRBD2. Per the germline V gene, CDR1 is SGDLS and CDR2 is YYNGEE. The V segment lost 4 bases and the J segment 4 bases; nucleotides outside the gene matches: 6. There are 14 residues in the CDR3. The CDR3 protein is CASSPTSGPYEQYF. CDR3 in DNA: TGTGCCAGCAGCCCAACTAGCGGGCCTTACGAGCAGTACTTC.

The CDR3 loop is CAISDRGIGQPQHF. The CDR3, as DNA: TGTGCCATCAGCGACAGGGGAATAGGACAGCCCCAGCATTTT. The V call is TRBV10-3, the J call TRBJ1-5; 8 positions agree with TRBD1. V lost 6 bases, J lost 7 bases, and 8 bases stayed unmatched. Germline V gene data show CDR1 as ENHRY and CDR2 as SYGVKD. CDR3 size: 14 residues.

The V gene is TRBV2, the J gene TRBJ1-6, with D unclear. The germline V and J ends were trimmed by 8 bases and 7 bases, with 18 bases remaining between them. The CDR3 length is 15 residues. Germline V gives CDR1 SNHLY, CDR2 FYNNEI. The CDR3 here is CASGPGILENSPLHF. The CDR3 DNA sequence: TGTGCCAGCGGACCGGGGATTTTGGAGAATTCACCCCTCCACTTT.

The chain has TRBV19 and TRBJ2-1; no firm D call. The ends were cut back, 0 bases at V and 7 bases at J, with 13 bases in the middle. This CDR3 is built from 15 residues. Per the germline V gene, CDR1 is LNHDA and CDR2 is SQIVND (reference sequence). CDR3 amino acids: CASSIEGNPGNEQFF. CDR3 bases: TGTGCCAGTAGTATAGAGGGGAACCCTGGGAATGAGCAGTTCTTC.

This clone was found once. The rearrangement joins TRBV6-6 to TRBJ1-5, with 7 bases fitting TRBD1. Germline CDR1 is MNHNY and CDR2 is SVGAGI (reference sequence). This CDR3 spans 13 amino acids. V dropped 5 bases and J dropped 4; count of bases not matched to a gene: 2. Here the CDR3 DNA reads TGTGCCAGCAGTGGGACAGTTAATCAGCCCCAGCATTTT. This encodes CASSGTVNQPQHF.

The gene calls are TRBV10-1 and TRBJ2-2; TRBD1 aligns across 7 bases. The V and J ends lost 1 base and 7 bases, in that order; junction bases with no gene match: 0. Germline CDR1 reads WNHNN; CDR2 reads SYGVQD (reference sequence). The CDR3 totals 13 residues. The CDR3 is CASSEWTGGELFF. CDR3 sequence (DNA): TGCGCCAGCAGTGAGTGGACAGGCGGGGAGCTGTTTTTT.